This record looks at one T cell receptor beta chain sequence and its context. The specificity of this receptor is unknown. No base-level quality is on record; no much larger clone is a single base apart. This sample was included in a study of blood T cell repertoires in COVID-19 (dated by TCRdb to the early 2020s). Some background on the complete study: Collaborator samples came from the United States, Italy and Spain and covered acute and convalescent phases of COVID-19. The samples were drawn from two sources: the first 160 participants of the ongoing ImmuneRACE study, and fewer than 1,500 subjects contributed by 6 global collaborators. The material from the prospective study consisted of cDNA or gDNA derived from T cells, B-cell-depleted T cells, or PBMCs. Sample metadata almost always included a de-identified subject ID, COVID-19 status, age in years and sex. Deeply sampled blood TCRbeta repertoires from subjects exposed to, actively infected with, or recovered from COVID-19 were included in the dataset. The repertoires were released in a freely available public database intended as a resource for research on the immune response to SARS-CoV-2. HLA class I and class II types, where available, came from metadata supplied by the sample provider rather than from assay-based typing. Results and caveats for the whole study, not just this receptor: How much clinical and demographic metadata was included differed by source and by participant, and the metadata was provided uncurated.

Germline trimming amounts to 5 bases on V and 2 bases on J, with 7 as the count of junction bases outside the gene matches. Inclusive of the bounding cysteine and phenylalanine, the CDR3 is 17 residues long. This entry keeps only the CDR3 DNA: 51 bases, framed from base 1. Per the germline V gene (reference sequence), MNHEY is the CDR1 and SMNVEV is the CDR2. Collaborating institutions collected whole blood in K2EDTA tubes following their own protocols. Collaborator samples were shipped for TCRbeta analysis as frozen whole blood, isolated PBMCs, or DNA extracted from either sample type. The immunoSEQ Assay, a bias-controlled multiplex PCR, was used to amplify TCRbeta CDR3 regions from genomic DNA. Regarding the original processing steps: Nucleated cell counts per sample were estimated from amplification of reference gene primers within the assay. To quantify the absolute abundance of each unique TCRbeta CDR3 rearrangement, sequence reads were collapsed and filtered. For each sample, productive Simpson clonality was calculated as the square root of Simpson's diversity index across productive rearrangements. Drawn from immuneACCESS, this table holds only the in-frame rearrangements with V and J called that TCRdb kept. Clones are partly lost; checked studies trace under half to an unresolved V gene and leave the rest unexplained. D and trimming were read from the DNA, whereas the V and J calls and clone size are those reported in that table. This sample comprises tens of thousands of clones, around 79% of them detected only once. In total, the top ten clones hold nearly 5% of the sample.

Sequencing input: peripheral blood. This receptor was taken from a human donor in a cohort sampled during active COVID-19. The rearrangement joined TRBV27 to TRBJ2-7; 15 central bases correspond to TRBD2. The CDR3 loop reads CASSTGTSGRPTYEQYF. In nucleotides, the sequence is TGTGCCAGCAGTACCGGGACTAGCGGGAGGCCTACCTACGAGCAGTACTTC.